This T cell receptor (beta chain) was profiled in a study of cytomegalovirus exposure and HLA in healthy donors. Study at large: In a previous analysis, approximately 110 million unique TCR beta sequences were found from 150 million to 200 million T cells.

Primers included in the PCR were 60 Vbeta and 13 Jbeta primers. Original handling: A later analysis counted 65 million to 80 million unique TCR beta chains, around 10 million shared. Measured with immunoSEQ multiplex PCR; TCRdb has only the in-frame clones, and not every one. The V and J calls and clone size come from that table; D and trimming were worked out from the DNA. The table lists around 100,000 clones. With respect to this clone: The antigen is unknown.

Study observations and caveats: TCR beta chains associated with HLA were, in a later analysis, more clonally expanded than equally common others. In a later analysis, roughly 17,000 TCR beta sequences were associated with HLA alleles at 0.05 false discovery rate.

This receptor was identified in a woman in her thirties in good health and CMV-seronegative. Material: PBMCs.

CDR3 loop: CASSTAGATVAFF. The CDR3 DNA reads as TGTGCCAGCAGTACTGCAGGGGCTACGGTTGCTTTCTTT. This chain uses TRBV7-9 with TRBJ1-1, with D perhaps TRBD1 (6 bases). Germline CDR1 is SEHNR and CDR2 is FQNEAQ (reference sequence). The CDR3 length is 13 residues. Trimming removed 6 bases from V and 11 bases from J, with 19 bases in between.